This T cell receptor beta chain emerged from a study of CD8+CD57+ T cells in acquired aplastic anemia. Genomic DNA served as template for TCR beta VDJ and CDR3 profiling. TCRdb analysed the reads with MiXCR anew, one entry per CDR3 protein. The sample includes about 180,000 distinct CDR3 sequences, roughly 65% of them seen just once. This CDR3 region has 15 residues. CDR1 is SGDLS, CDR2 YYNGEE, per germline. After removal of 3 bases from V and 6 bases from J, the junction contained 10 bases not matched to a gene. In the case of this clonotype: Its cognate antigen is unknown.

Those patients picked for sequencing had displayed CD8+CD57+ cell expansion on flow cytometry. All patients were therapy-naive when blood was sampled. Study-level findings and limits: Patients and controls had in common 25 to 35 CD8+ CDR3 sequences. The CD8+ Simpson's diversity of patients and controls was not significantly different.

The sequence derives from a human donor with aplastic anemia. The sequenced sample consisted of sorted CD4+, CD8+, or CD8+CD57+ T cells (not recorded which) from PBMCs. The rearrangement joins TRBV9 to TRBJ2-3; the match to TRBD1 covers 7 bases. The CDR3 reads CASSATGVGWDTQYF. The CDR3 coding sequence is TGTGCCAGCAGCGCCACAGGGGTTGGGTGGGATACGCAGTATTTT.